These 14 T cell receptor beta chains share one sample of origin, sequenced in a study of T cell responses to AZD1222 COVID-19 vaccine. Using immunoSEQ multiplex PCR, the repertoire was profiled, and TCRdb retains in-frame clones only, with some absent. The profile covers some 100,000 clones, with approximately 84% appearing a single time and approximately 15% taken by the ten largest. Sequenced here: peripheral blood, sampled on day 0 of AZD1222 vaccination. Receptor source: an adult in good health.

The chain combines TRBV10-3 with TRBJ2-1; D tentatively fits TRBD1 or TRBD2 (5 bases each). V was clipped by 4 bases and J by 6 bases, with 25 bases between them. Germline-derived CDR1 and CDR2 are ENHRY and SYGVKD. CDR3 length: 18 amino acids. CDR3 in DNA: TGTGCCATCAGTGTTTCCCCGGGACCCTCTAACCTTGGCAATGAGCAGTTCTTC. This encodes CAISVSPGPSNLGNEQFF.

The chain carries TRBV6-5 and TRBJ2-4; 7 bases map to TRBD1. The CDR3 sequence is 14 residues long. V was clipped by 7 bases and J by 4 bases; unmatched bases: 7. CDR1 and CDR2 (germline): MNHEY, SVGAGI. CDR3 sequence (DNA): TGTGCCAGCACTAGAGACAGGGAAAAAAACATTCAGTACTTC. Protein: CASTRDREKNIQYF.

Turning to this clone: One junction end does not reproduce the germline sequence, and a read error may be involved. V is TRBV7-2 and J is TRBJ2-1; TRBD2 is a possible D gene (6 bases). CDR1 and CDR2 (germline): SGHTA, FQGNSA. This CDR3 contains 16 residues. The DNA for the CDR3 is TGTGCCAGCAGCTTAGACGTTAGCGGACGCTACGATGAGCAGTTCTTC. Protein sequence: CASSLDVSGRYDEQFF.

This clone was observed a handful of times. This rearrangement joins TRBV2 to TRBJ1-3, with a weak D call TRBD1 (6 bases). The V gene's germline CDR1 is SNHLY and CDR2 FYNNEI. This CDR3 contains 14 residues. Trimming cost V 4 bases and J 6 bases, with 13 bases left between them. The CDR3 loop is CASSAMGHVNTIYF. The DNA of the CDR3 is TGTGCCAGCAGTGCTATGGGACATGTAAACACCATATATTTT. The full variable domain, in which reference TRBV2 and TRBJ1-3 provide the parts outside the CDR3, is EPEVTQTPSHQVTQMGQEVILRCVPISNHLYFYWYRQILGQKVEFLVSFYNNEISEKSEIFDDQFSVERPDGSNFTLKIRSTKLEDSAMYFCASSAMGHVNTIYFGEGSWLTVV.

This clone was recorded once. The chain couples TRBV28 to TRBJ2-2; D unclear. Trimming stripped 4 bases from V and 3 bases from J, with 9 bases between. In germline, CDR1 is MDHEN, CDR2 SYDVKM. CDR3 length equals 14 residues. CDR3 protein: CASSSSGHTGELFF. As DNA, the CDR3 is TGTGCCAGCAGTTCCTCGGGTCACACCGGGGAGCTGTTTTTT.

This chain links TRBV29-1 with TRBJ1-1, with a possible D match to TRBD1 (6 bases). V was pared by 2 bases and J by 0 bases, with 10 bases between. Germline lookup yields CDR1 SQVTM and CDR2 ANQGSEA. The CDR3 is 14 amino acids. CDR3 residues: CSVEYTGMNTEAFF. CDR3 in DNA: TGCAGCGTTGAATATACAGGGATGAACACTGAAGCTTTCTTT. Supplemented by reference TRBV29-1 and TRBJ1-1, the full variable domain reads SAVISQKPSRDICQRGTSLTIQCQVDSQVTMMFWYRQQPGQSLTLIATANQGSEATYESGFVIDKFPISRPNLTFSTLTVSNMSPEDSSIYLCSVEYTGMNTEAFFGQGTRLTVV.

V usage is TRBV7-9 and J usage is TRBJ1-6; maybe TRBD1 (5 bases). CDR1 and CDR2 from the germline V gene are SEHNR and FQNEAQ (reference sequence). V lost 5 bases, J lost 0 bases, and 17 bases lay in between. The CDR3 totals 18 residues. The CDR3 DNA reads TGTGCCAGCAGCCCCCTGGGACGAACGAGCTCCTATAATTCACCCCTCCACTTT. Translating it yields CASSPLGRTSSYNSPLHF.

V usage is TRBV10-3 and J usage is TRBJ1-4; a weak D match, TRBD1 (5 bases). Germline CDR1 is ENHRY and CDR2 is SYGVKD. The CDR3 is made up of 14 amino acids. Between the trimmed V and J ends, which lost 3 bases and 8 bases, there was a span of 13 bases. Here the CDR3 DNA reads TGTGCCATCAGTGAATCCGGGACGTGGGAAAAACTGTTTTTT. Translating gives CAISESGTWEKLFF.

In this sample, this clone turned up a few times. The chain carries TRBV30 and TRBJ1-2; TRBD1 matches 8 bases. The CDR3 runs 13 residues. V lost 7 bases to trimming and J lost 10 bases; unmatched junction nucleotides: 14. Germline values: CDR1 GTSNPN, CDR2 SVGIG (reference sequence). CDR3 in DNA: TGTGCCTTGGACCTTCGGACAGGGCCCACCTACACCTTC. Protein product: CALDLRTGPTYTF.

This rearrangement joins TRBV19 to TRBJ1-1; D remains unclear. Germline V lookup: CDR1 LNHDA, CDR2 SQIVND (reference sequence). The CDR3 extends over 14 amino acids. The V and J ends lost 5 bases and 5 bases respectively, with 15 bases between them. The DNA for the CDR3 is TGTGCCAGTAGTGACCCGACCCTGGGGACTGAAGCTTTCTTT. Translated, it gives CASSDPTLGTEAFF.

The rearrangement links TRBV5-1 to TRBJ2-7, with TRBD2 as a possible D gene (5 bases). The V and J ends lost 0 bases and 6 bases respectively, with 13 bases between them. The germline gives CDR1 SGHRS, CDR2 YFSETQ. This CDR3 contains 14 residues. The CDR3: CASSLDSALFEQYF. The CDR3 DNA reads as TGCGCCAGCAGCTTGGATAGCGCTCTCTTCGAGCAGTACTTC.

This clone has a single count. This chain joins TRBV2 and TRBJ2-5; 8 bases align to TRBD2. The CDR3 contains 15 residues. The V gene's germline CDR1 is SNHLY and CDR2 FYNNEI. With V trimmed by 7 bases and J by 2 bases, 9 bases remained unmatched. CDR3: CASTLTGTRQETQYF. The CDR3 nucleotides read TGTGCCAGCACCCTTACCGGGACTAGACAAGAGACCCAGTACTTC.

CDR3 nucleotide sequence: TGTGCCAGCATAAAGCGGGGTCCCGTCCTAGCCACAGATACGCAGTATTTT. It specifies CASIKRGPVLATDTQYF. The chain recombines TRBV7-6 with TRBJ2-3; 7 bases match TRBD2. The CDR3 runs to 17 residues. Germline loops: CDR1 SGHVS, CDR2 FNYEAQ. V shed 7 bases, J shed 2 bases, and the junction held 15 bases outside the gene matches.

The gene calls are TRBV30 and TRBJ1-1; TRBD1 matches 7 bases. V lost 2 bases and J lost 5; bases outside the gene matches: 11. CDR1 and CDR2 (germline): GTSNPN, SVGIG (reference sequence). This CDR3 region has 15 residues. This CDR3 is CAWSPIAGGGTEAFF. The CDR3 bases are TGTGCCTGGAGTCCAATTGCAGGGGGGGGGACTGAAGCTTTCTTT.